The clone carrying this T cell receptor beta chain was counted only a few times. One entry per CDR3 protein, called by TCRdb with MiXCR from the RT-PCR reads. The sample lists about 240,000 distinct CDR3 sequences, 12% occurring once. The data were taken from a study of response to subunit inactivated influenza vaccine. Germline CDR1 SGHTA, CDR2 FQGNSA. The CDR3 covers 15 residues. The V gene end was trimmed by 5 bases and the J gene end by 2 bases; junction bases not matched to a gene: 5. The material sequenced was non-naive T cells sorted from PBMCs, taken about 14 days before vaccination. V and J are TRBV7-2 and TRBJ2-7; 11 bases are a match to TRBD2. The clonotype comes from a man aged 50 to 60 who received an inactivated influenza vaccine. The DNA for the CDR3 is TGTGCCAGCAGCGTCGGGACTAGCGGCCCCTACGAGCAGTACTTC. Amino acid sequence: CASSVGTSGPYEQYF.